A single sample is the source of the 22 T cell receptor beta chains below, sequenced in a study of blood T cell repertoires in COVID-19. TCRdb's copy holds only in-frame clones and misses some; the assay was immunoSEQ multiplex PCR. The sample has 150,000 to 200,000 clones; over 75% are singletons. Sequencing input: peripheral blood. The receptors originated from a woman aged 70 to 79 with acute or convalescent COVID-19.

The chain is built from TRBV6-6 and TRBJ2-7, with unresolved D. V gave up 5 bases and J gave up 0 bases, with 17 bases separating them. Germline lookup yields CDR1 MNHNY and CDR2 SVGAGI (reference sequence). The CDR3 has 16 residues. CDR3 sequence: CASSQSLSGDSYEQYF. For the CDR3, the DNA is TGTGCCAGCAGTCAAAGTCTTTCAGGCGACTCCTACGAGCAGTACTTC.

The chain couples TRBV3-1 (or the pseudogene TRBV3-2) to TRBJ1-2; D may be TRBD1 (6 bases). The CDR3 length is 13 residues. V lost 5 bases to trimming and J lost 4 bases, with 11 bases between them. Per germline, CDR1 LGHDT and CDR2 YNNKEL (reference sequence). As DNA, the CDR3 is TGTGCCAGCAGCGAACGGGGGGCCTATGGCTACACCTTC. Its translation is CASSERGAYGYTF.

The chain carries TRBV30 and TRBJ2-1, with D perhaps TRBD2 (5 bases). Germline V gene sequence: CDR1 GTSNPN, CDR2 SVGIG (reference sequence). The CDR3 length is 13 residues. Trimming removed 0 bases from V and 10 bases from J, with 13 bases in between. The DNA of the CDR3 is TGTGCCTGGAGTGTTAGTTTGCGGGCGGAGCAGTTCTTC. Protein sequence: CAWSVSLRAEQFF.

The V gene is TRBV6-6, the J gene TRBJ1-5; 9 nucleotides line up with TRBD1. Looked up from germline, CDR1 is MNHNY and CDR2 is SVGAGI (reference sequence). The CDR3 covers 14 residues. V dropped 6 bases and J dropped 7; count of bases not matched to a gene: 7. The CDR3 DNA reads TGTGCCAGCAGGGGACAGGGACAGGGCCAGCCCCAGCATTTT. Protein product: CASRGQGQGQPQHF.

The chain uses TRBV9 and TRBJ1-5; 10 bases map to TRBD1. The CDR3 has 15 residues. Unmatched junction bases numbered 5, after V lost 2 bases and J lost 6 bases. The germline CDR1 and CDR2 sequences are SGDLS and YYNGEE. The CDR3 loop reads CASSVGQGVGQPQHF. CDR3 in DNA: TGTGCCAGCAGCGTTGGACAGGGGGTAGGTCAGCCCCAGCATTTT.

This sequence joins TRBV7-9 and TRBJ2-1; 12 nucleotides align to TRBD2. The J segment lost 2 bases and the V segment lost 4 bases, leaving 3 bases of the junction unmatched. The V gene's germline CDR1 is SEHNR and CDR2 FQNEAQ (reference sequence). CDR3 length: 16 amino acids. Written as DNA, the CDR3 is TGTGCCAGCAGCTCGGGACTAGCGGGCGCCTACAATGAGCAGTTCTTC. It translates to CASSSGLAGAYNEQFF.

A few counts support this clone. The chain has TRBV19 and TRBJ2-1, with D maybe TRBD1 (6 bases). There are 16 residues in the CDR3. The germline gives CDR1 LNHDA, CDR2 SQIVND (reference sequence). V gave up 5 bases and J gave up 3 bases, with 17 bases separating them. The CDR3 DNA sequence: TGTGCCAGTAGTCCGCGGACAGTTGCCGGCTACAATGAGCAGTTCTTC. Its translation: CASSPRTVAGYNEQFF.

V is TRBV6-1 and J is TRBJ2-7; D perhaps matches TRBD1 (5 bases). Deletions cut 3 bases from V and 3 bases from J, with 9 bases between. CDR1 MNHNS and CDR2 SASEGT come from the germline V gene. The CDR3 loop spans 13 amino acids. CDR3 DNA sequence: TGTGCCAGCAGTGAGGCAGGGATCTACGAGCAGTACTTC. Translating it yields CASSEAGIYEQYF.

V is TRBV10-3 and J is TRBJ2-7, with 7 nucleotides matching TRBD2. V was pared by 2 bases and J by 6 bases, with 4 bases of the junction left unmatched. The germline gives CDR1 ENHRY, CDR2 SYGVKD. CDR3 size: 13 residues. CDR3 in amino acids: CAISEQAGVEQYF. CDR3 nucleotide sequence: TGTGCCATCAGTGAGCAGGCGGGAGTCGAGCAGTACTTC.

This chain uses TRBV2 with TRBJ1-5; 9 nucleotides match TRBD1. Per the germline V gene, CDR1 is SNHLY and CDR2 is FYNNEI. V lost 6 bases, J lost 7 bases, and 10 bases stayed unmatched. This CDR3 is 15 amino acids long. The CDR3 loop reads CASSVGQGSVQPQHF. The CDR3 DNA follows: TGTGCCAGCAGCGTCGGACAGGGGAGCGTGCAGCCCCAGCATTTT. Complete variable domain (other parts from reference TRBV2 and TRBJ1-5): EPEVTQTPSHQVTQMGQEVILRCVPISNHLYFYWYRQILGQKVEFLVSFYNNEISEKSEIFDDQFSVERPDGSNFTLKIRSTKLEDSAMYFCASSVGQGSVQPQHFGDGTRLSIL.

The rearrangement joins TRBV5-4 to TRBJ2-5; D remains unclear. Trimming pared 4 bases from V and 1 base from J, leaving 11 bases between. Germline V gives CDR1 SGHNT, CDR2 YYREEE (reference sequence). CDR3 length: 14 amino acids. This chain's CDR3 is CASSQRTAQETQYF. The DNA for the CDR3 is TGTGCCAGCAGCCAAAGAACAGCCCAAGAGACCCAGTACTTC.

The chain employs TRBV7-9 and TRBJ2-5; 7 bases fit TRBD2. The CDR3 totals 15 residues. Trimming at V came to 2 bases and at J to 3 bases, leaving 6 bases not matched to a gene. The germline V gene has CDR1 SEHNR and CDR2 FQNEAQ (reference sequence). CDR3 loop: CASSLLWGREETQYF. DNA of the CDR3: TGTGCCAGCAGCTTATTATGGGGGAGGGAAGAGACCCAGTACTTC.

As concerns this clone: One end of the junction fails to match germline, which may point to a read error. The CDR3 is CASSLAGVGDTQYF. CDR3 bases: TGTGCCAGCAGCCTAGCGGGAGTTGGCGATACGCAGTATTTT. The chain uses TRBV7-2 and TRBJ2-3; 10 positions match TRBD2. This CDR3 is 14 amino acids long. CDR1 and CDR2 (germline): SGHTA, FQGNSA.

CDR3: CASSEASVNTGELFF. The CDR3 DNA is TGTGCCAGCAGTGAAGCTTCGGTGAACACCGGGGAGCTGTTTTTT. This rearrangement joins TRBV2 to TRBJ2-2; D unresolved. The V and J ends lost 0 bases and 1 base respectively, with 6 bases between them. From germline, CDR1 is SNHLY and CDR2 FYNNEI. CDR3 length equals 15 residues.

The chain joins TRBV5-1 to TRBJ1-4; no definite D call. The V gene's germline CDR1 is SGHRS and CDR2 YFSETQ. Trimming stripped 2 bases from V and 3 bases from J, with 8 bases between. This CDR3 is built from 14 residues. Written as DNA, the CDR3 is TGCGCCAGCAGCTTAGGGAGTCCTAATGAAAAACTGTTTTTT. It codes for CASSLGSPNEKLFF.

The rearrangement joins TRBV5-1 to TRBJ2-3, with 8 bases identical to TRBD2. The CDR3 spans 14 residues. V trimming: 5 bases; J trimming: 1 base; junction bases outside the gene matches: 3. Germline lookup yields CDR1 SGHRS and CDR2 YFSETQ. The CDR3 spells CASSVAGRTDTQYF. CDR3 DNA: TGCGCCAGCAGTGTAGCGGGGCGCACAGATACGCAGTATTTT.

The V gene is TRBV3-1 (or the pseudogene TRBV3-2), the J gene TRBJ2-1; 7 nucleotides agree with TRBD2. Germline values: CDR1 LGHDT, CDR2 YNNKEL (reference sequence). V shed 0 bases and J 5 bases; nucleotides not matched to a gene: 10. The CDR3 is made up of 17 amino acids. This chain's CDR3 is CASSQEPYSGGDNEQFF. In nucleotides, the CDR3 is TGTGCCAGCAGCCAAGAGCCGTATTCGGGGGGAGACAATGAGCAGTTCTTC.

The chain is built from TRBV29-1 and TRBJ2-1; D unresolved. V dropped 4 bases and J dropped 7 bases, with 8 bases sitting between them. CDR1 and CDR2 from the germline V gene are SQVTM and ANQGSEA. The CDR3 length is 11 residues. The CDR3 sequence: CSVASVNEQFF. The CDR3 region has the DNA TGCAGCGTTGCCTCCGTAAATGAGCAGTTCTTC.

The chain couples TRBV29-1 to TRBJ2-5; TRBD2 aligns across 11 bases. This CDR3 contains 15 residues. CDR1 and CDR2 (germline): SQVTM, ANQGSEA. CDR3 coding DNA: TGCAGTATTAAAGGGGGACTAGCGGCCCTAGAGACCCAGTACTTC. It yields the protein CSIKGGLAALETQYF.

This clone was counted only a few times. This chain links TRBV2 with TRBJ2-7; D unclear. Germline assignment: CDR1 SNHLY and CDR2 FYNNEI. V was trimmed by 8 bases and J by 6 bases, leaving 17 bases between them. The CDR3 runs 13 residues. The DNA of the CDR3 is TGTGCCAGCGAGATGTCGTCTGGTGGCGAGCAGTACTTC. Protein product: CASEMSSGGEQYF. Supplemented by reference TRBV2 and TRBJ2-7, the full variable domain reads EPEVTQTPSHQVTQMGQEVILRCVPISNHLYFYWYRQILGQKVEFLVSFYNNEISEKSEIFDDQFSVERPDGSNFTLKIRSTKLEDSAMYFCASEMSSGGEQYFGPGTRLTVT.

V and J are TRBV6-1 and TRBJ2-7; 7 positions agree with TRBD1. Germline V gene lookup returns CDR1 MNHNS and CDR2 SASEGT. The CDR3 consists of 16 residues. V trimming: 4 bases; J trimming: 0 bases; junction bases outside the gene matches: 9. This chain's CDR3 is CASSGRDRGFSYEQYF. CDR3 nucleotide sequence: TGTGCCAGCAGTGGCCGGGACAGAGGTTTCTCCTACGAGCAGTACTTC.

Written as DNA, the CDR3 is TGTGCCAGCAGCTTATACTCTAGCGGGAGGTCAAATGAGCAGTTCTTC. Protein product: CASSLYSSGRSNEQFF. This chain links TRBV11-2 with TRBJ2-1, with TRBD2 matching over 11 bases. The CDR3 length is 16 residues. Trimming at V came to 2 bases and at J to 7 bases, leaving 7 bases not matched to a gene. CDR1 and CDR2 from the germline V gene are SGHAT and FQNNGV.